A selection of T cell receptor beta chains follows, all from one sample in a study of cytomegalovirus exposure and HLA in healthy donors. Here immunoSEQ multiplex PCR was the method, and the copy in TCRdb shows in-frame clones only, minus some. This repertoire includes roughly 69,000 clones. Material for sequencing was PBMCs. The receptor set was obtained from a woman aged 30 to 39 in good health and CMV-seronegative. CDR3s include the opening cysteine and the closing phenylalanine or tryptophan. A D gene is named only where the DNA matches it firmly.

j_call,v_call,d_call,cdr3_nt,cdr3_aa
TRBJ1-2,TRBV7-9,.,TGTGCCAGCAGCTTAAAGGACAGCTACTATGGCTACACCTTC,CASSLKDSYYGYTF
TRBJ1-1,TRBV21-1,.,TGTGCCAGCAGCAAAGCATTAGACAGGATCGCCCTGAACACTGAAGCTTTCTTT,CASSKALDRIALNTEAFF
TRBJ1-6,TRBV6-1,.,TGTGCCAGCAGTGAGGCACAACCCTATAATTCACCCCTCCACTTT,CASSEAQPYNSPLHF
TRBJ1-1,TRBV28,.,TGTGCCAGCAGTTTTTTCCGGGGGGAAGCTTTCTTT,CASSFFRGEAFF
TRBJ2-5,TRBV4-1,.,TGCGCCAGCAGCCGACGGGAATTACAAGAGACCCAGTACTTC,CASSRRELQETQYF
TRBJ2-1,TRBV30,TRBD2,TGTGCCTGGAACCCTCGCGGGAGGGCCAACAATGAGCAGTTCTTC,CAWNPRGRANNEQFF
TRBJ2-1,TRBV5-1,TRBD1,TGCGCCAGCAGCTGGACAGGGGTAGGGAATGAGCAGTTCTTC,CASSWTGVGNEQFF
TRBJ1-1,TRBV6-5,TRBD1,TGTGCCAGCAGTTACTCGGGGACAGGGGTCACTGAAGCTTTCTTT,CASSYSGTGVTEAFF
TRBJ2-7,TRBV7-8,TRBD1,TGTGCCAGCAGCTTAAGACAGGGCTACGAGCAGTACTTC,CASSLRQGYEQYF
TRBJ2-7,TRBV28,TRBD1,TGTGCCAGCAGCCCCGGTGACAGGGGCTACGAGCAGTACTTC,CASSPGDRGYEQYF
TRBJ1-2,TRBV6-5,TRBD1,TGTGCCAGTAAGAGGACAGGGGACTATGGCTACACCTTC,CASKRTGDYGYTF
TRBJ2-5,TRBV7-2,.,TGTGCCGGAACGCCGACCGTAGGGAGTGGCGGGGAGACCCAGTACTTC,CAGTPTVGSGGETQYF
TRBJ2-1,TRBV7-9,.,TGTGCCAGCAGCTTCAGGGCTGAGCAGTTCTTC,CASSFRAEQFF
TRBJ2-1,TRBV11-2,TRBD2,TGTGCCAGCAGCAACATAGCGGGGAGTACCTACAATGAGCAGTTCTTC,CASSNIAGSTYNEQFF
TRBJ2-3,TRBV18,.,TGTGCCAGCTCACCACCCCGAGGAGGGTCCAATACGCAGTATTTT,CASSPPRGGSNTQYF
TRBJ1-1,TRBV7-2,.,TGTGCCAGCAGCTTCACCGGGATGAACACTGAAGCTTTCTTT,CASSFTGMNTEAFF
TRBJ1-4,TRBV1,.,TGCACCAGCAGCCATGCTGGGGCAGGGGGCCTTGCAACTAATGAAAAACTGTTTTTT,CTSSHAGAGGLATNEKLFF
TRBJ2-7,TRBV5-8,TRBD2,TGTGCCAGCAGCCCGGGGGGGACTGGGACCTACGAGCAGTACTTC,CASSPGGTGTYEQYF
TRBJ2-7,TRBV7-2,.,TGTGCCAGCAGCCCCGGGACTTCCTACGAGCAGTACTTC,CASSPGTSYEQYF
TRBJ1-6,TRBV7-2,.,TGTGCCAGCAGCCCAAACAGGGTTAATTCACCCCTCCACTTT,CASSPNRVNSPLHF
TRBJ1-3,TRBV6-1,.,TGTGCCAGCATTCCTGGGGGGAATAGAAACACCATATATTTT,CASIPGGNRNTIYF
TRBJ2-1,TRBV28,TRBD2,TGTGCCAGCAGTGCCGGGACTAGCGGGGCTAAGGGGCAGTTCTTC,CASSAGTSGAKGQFF
TRBJ2-7,TRBV9,.,TGTGCCAGCAGCCGATTAGGGGGCGAGCAGTACTTC,CASSRLGGEQYF
TRBJ1-4,TRBV18,TRBD1,TGTGCCAGCTCACCGGAGACCGGGACAGGGATCGAAAAACTGTTTTTT,CASSPETGTGIEKLFF
TRBJ2-7,TRBV18,.,TGTGCCAGCTCACCGCAACAAAGGATCGAGGCCTACGAGCAGTACTTC,CASSPQQRIEAYEQYF
TRBJ2-7,TRBV6-1,.,TGTGCCAGCAGTGCCTCAGGGCCTGGGATCTACGAGCAGTACTTC,CASSASGPGIYEQYF
TRBJ1-2,TRBV9,.,TGTGCCAGCAGCCCCGTTGGGCTACAGAACTATGGCTACACCTTC,CASSPVGLQNYGYTF
TRBJ1-1,TRBV6-5,.,TGTGCCAGCAGCTTTTATGTCGGGGACACTGAAGCTTTCTTT,CASSFYVGDTEAFF
TRBJ1-1,TRBV18,.,TGTGCCAGCTCACCAAGACAGGTCATGAACACTGAAGCTTTCTTT,CASSPRQVMNTEAFF
TRBJ2-4,TRBV10-2,TRBD2,TGCGCCAGCAACAAGACCGGGACTAGCGGGGACGGTCGCATTCAGTACTTC,CASNKTGTSGDGRIQYF
TRBJ2-7,TRBV6-5,TRBD1,TGTGCCAGCAGTTACGAGGGGGCCTCCTACGAGCAGTACTTC,CASSYEGASYEQYF
TRBJ2-4,TRBV4-3,TRBD1,TGCGCCAGCAGCCAAGAACGGACAGGGACCAAAAACATTCAGTACTTC,CASSQERTGTKNIQYF
TRBJ2-7,TRBV6-5,TRBD2,TGTGCCAGCAGACCCCGGGGGGGCCACTACGAGCAGTACTTC,CASRPRGGHYEQYF
TRBJ1-1,TRBV6-5,.,TGTGCCAGCAGTTACTTGCCCGCGACTGAAGCTTTCTTT,CASSYLPATEAFF
TRBJ2-5,TRBV7-9,.,TGTGCCAGCAGCTTTGGGACTCCGGAGACCCAGTACTTC,CASSFGTPETQYF
TRBJ2-7,TRBV9,TRBD1,TGTGCCAGCAGCGTAGGGGGAGGGACAGGGACAGAAGAGCAGTACTTC,CASSVGGGTGTEEQYF
TRBJ2-7,TRBV18,TRBD1,TGTGCCAGCTCACCACGGACAGGACATTCTAGATCCTCCTACGAGCAGTACTTC,CASSPRTGHSRSSYEQYF
TRBJ2-3,TRBV18,TRBD1,TGTGCCAGCTCCCGGGACAGGGCACCAGATACGCAGTATTTT,CASSRDRAPDTQYF
TRBJ1-2,TRBV6-5,TRBD1,TGTGCCAGCAGTTACTTCTTCGCAGGGGGCACCTATGGCTACACCTTC,CASSYFFAGGTYGYTF
TRBJ2-2,TRBV19,.,TGTGCCAGTAGTAATGGAGGATCGGAGCTGTTTTTT,CASSNGGSELFF
TRBJ2-3,TRBV5-6,.,TGTGCCAGCAGCCCTCGGACATTACGCACAGATACGCAGTATTTT,CASSPRTLRTDTQYF
TRBJ2-7,TRBV4-3,.,TGCGCCAGCAGCCAAGCTACTGACAGAACCTACGAGCAGTACTTC,CASSQATDRTYEQYF
TRBJ2-2,TRBV27,.,TGTGCCAGCAGGGGGGGCCGGGAGGTCGGGGAGCTGTTTTTT,CASRGGREVGELFF
TRBJ2-3,TRBV5-1,TRBD1,TGCGCCAGCAGCGAACCGGACAGGGGGGCGACAGATACGCAGTATTTT,CASSEPDRGATDTQYF
TRBJ1-5,TRBV30,.,TGTGCCTGGAGTGCAGGACTGTATAGCAATCAGCCCCAGCATTTT,CAWSAGLYSNQPQHF
TRBJ2-1,TRBV4-1,.,TGCGCCAGCAGCCAAGATGGAAAAGCCAGGGATGAGCAGTTCTTC,CASSQDGKARDEQFF
TRBJ2-5,TRBV7-6,TRBD2,TGTGCCAGCAGCTCGGTAGCGGGGGGGCCTAGGACCCAGTACTTC,CASSSVAGGPRTQYF
TRBJ1-1,TRBV4-1,.,TGCGCCAGCAGCCAAGGGAGTTTAGCTTTCTTT,CASSQGSLAFF
TRBJ2-7,TRBV5-6,TRBD1,TGTGCCAGCAGCCTCGGGACAGGGGATGTGTACGAGCAGTACTTC,CASSLGTGDVYEQYF
TRBJ2-7,TRBV15,.,TGTGCCACCAGCAGAGATTTCGACTCTAGCTCCTACGAGCAGTACTTC,CATSRDFDSSSYEQYF
TRBJ1-4,TRBV6-5,TRBD1,TGTGCCAGCAGTTACGGAGGACAGGGATGGGGTGAAAAACTGTTTTTT,CASSYGGQGWGEKLFF
TRBJ1-1,TRBV4-1,.,TGCGCCAGCAGCGCTCCATCAAGCCCGACAGGAAGTACTGAAGCTTTCTTT,CASSAPSSPTGSTEAFF
TRBJ1-1,TRBV7-9,TRBD1,TGTACCAGCAGCAGCCAGGGGGCGGTGGGCACTGAAGCTTTCTTT,CTSSSQGAVGTEAFF
TRBJ2-2,TRBV11-3,TRBD2,TGTGCCAGCAGCTTGGGAGGGCGCGGGACCGGGGAGCTGTTTTTT,CASSLGGRGTGELFF
TRBJ1-1,TRBV5-1,.,TGCGCCAGCACTCACTCGGGAGGAAACACTGAAGCTTTCTTT,CASTHSGGNTEAFF